Below are 16 T cell receptor beta chains sequenced from a single sample in a study of blood T cells in healthy people across ages. The use of a sample-barcoded 5' primer and a J-beta primer mix characterized a second PCR of about 6 to 12 cycles. TCRdb re-called the 5' RACE reads through MiXCR, storing one row per CDR3 protein. The sample contains over 700,000 distinct CDR3 sequences, 20% to 25% of which appear only once. The sample was also linked to a second study, of T cells of mothers and their children.

The sequenced sample consisted of blood. The source of these receptors is a boy younger than 18 in good health.

The rearrangement joins TRBV4-1 to TRBJ1-4; no definite D call. V lost 4 bases, J lost 7 bases, and 16 bases lay in between. Germline V gene data show CDR1 as MGHRA and CDR2 as YSYEKL. The CDR3 runs to 15 residues. Here the CDR3 reads CASSREPGGGEKLFF. The CDR3 DNA reads TGCGCCAGCAGCCGAGAACCGGGCGGTGGTGAAAAACTGTTTTTT.

The CDR3 is CSVENSGTYQETQYF. The CDR3 nucleotides are TGCAGCGTTGAAAACAGCGGAACTTACCAAGAGACCCAGTACTTC. The chain combines TRBV29-1 with TRBJ2-5, with D possibly TRBD2 on 5 matching bases. Deletions cut 2 bases from V and 0 bases from J, with 13 bases between. This CDR3 has 15 amino acids. Germline V gene lookup returns CDR1 SQVTM and CDR2 ANQGSEA.

V is TRBV19 and J is TRBJ2-7; perhaps D is TRBD1 or TRBD2 (5 bases each). Germline V gene lookup returns CDR1 LNHDA and CDR2 SQIVND (reference sequence). V was pared by 3 bases and J by 4 bases, with 13 bases between. CDR3 length equals 14 residues. This CDR3 is CASSIGTVVYEQYF. CDR3 sequence (DNA): TGTGCCAGTAGTATTGGGACGGTAGTATACGAGCAGTACTTC.

This clonotype was detected a few times. The rearrangement links TRBV9 to TRBJ2-5; tentative D call: TRBD1 (6 bases). V lost 7 bases to trimming and J lost 5 bases, with 12 bases between them. This CDR3 comprises 12 residues. Per germline, CDR1 SGDLS and CDR2 YYNGEE. The CDR3: CASQGIHETQYF. The CDR3 DNA is TGTGCCAGCCAGGGGATTCACGAGACCCAGTACTTC.

The V call is TRBV29-1, the J call TRBJ1-2; TRBD1 might be the D (5 bases). Trimming removed 6 bases from V and 4 bases from J, with 18 bases in between. Germline CDR1 is SQVTM and CDR2 is ANQGSEA. The CDR3 has 14 amino acids. The CDR3 DNA sequence: TGCAGCGTCGGGTGGGACGGGGCTATCTATGGCTACACCTTC. Translation: CSVGWDGAIYGYTF.

For the CDR3, the DNA is TGTGCCAGCAGTCCCGGGACGCCGGGTGTGTACGAGCAGTACTTC. Amino acids: CASSPGTPGVYEQYF. The genes are TRBV12-3 or TRBV12-4 and TRBJ2-5; D possibly matches TRBD1 or TRBD2 (5 bases each). The end of the DNA is better explained by TRBJ2-7, so the J call may be wrong. The CDR3 loop spans 15 amino acids.

The V call is TRBV2, the J call TRBJ1-5; 8 bases agree with TRBD1. J lost 4 bases, V lost 1 base, and 15 bases had no gene match. Germline V gene data show CDR1 as SNHLY and CDR2 as FYNNEI. This CDR3 spans 19 amino acids. The CDR3, as DNA: TGTGCCAGCAGTGAAGATGTGGATCGGTCAGGGGGCCGGAATCAGCCCCAGCATTTT. Protein sequence: CASSEDVDRSGGRNQPQHF.

This clonotype was picked up a small number of times. The chain joins TRBV19 to TRBJ1-2; D perhaps matches TRBD1 (6 bases). The V gene lost 4 bases and the J gene lost 4 bases, with 19 bases spanning the gap. This CDR3 has 16 amino acids. The germline gives CDR1 LNHDA, CDR2 SQIVND (reference sequence). CDR3 in amino acids: CASSKIHRAVGYGYTF. CDR3 sequence (DNA): TGTGCCAGTAGTAAAATCCACAGGGCAGTCGGCTATGGCTACACCTTC.

Concerning this clonotype itself: Its ends do not fully match the called genes, so a read error is possible. Here the CDR3 reads CTSSLAGDLRHTQYF. The CDR3, as DNA: TGCACCAGCAGCCTAGCGGGGGACTTAAGGCATACGCAGTATTTT. The chain carries TRBV4-3 and TRBJ2-3; 10 positions match TRBD2. The germline gives CDR1 LGHNA, CDR2 YSLEER. The CDR3 sequence is 15 residues long.

The gene calls are TRBV29-1 and TRBJ2-7; D is unclear. Trimming took 4 bases from V and 0 from J, leaving 10 bases between them. The CDR3 runs to 13 residues. Germline V gene lookup returns CDR1 SQVTM and CDR2 ANQGSEA. The CDR3 is CSVVYTDSYEQYF. Here the CDR3 DNA reads TGCAGCGTTGTTTATACGGACTCCTACGAGCAGTACTTC.

This clonotype was picked up a small number of times. This chain connects TRBV12-3 or TRBV12-4 to TRBJ2-4, with D possibly TRBD2 on 6 matching bases. This CDR3 region has 13 residues. Trimming cost V 6 bases and J 8 bases, with 14 bases left between them. The CDR3 DNA reads as TGTGCCAGCAGCCCGGGACTGACGGACATTCAGTACTTC. This translates into CASSPGLTDIQYF.

This clonotype was observed a handful of times. The genes are TRBV5-1 and TRBJ2-1; D may be TRBD2 (5 bases). The CDR3 runs to 15 residues. Between the trimmed V and J ends, which lost 0 bases and 3 bases, there was a span of 10 bases. From germline, CDR1 is SGHRS and CDR2 YFSETQ. The CDR3 here is CASSLGPTSYNEQFF. The CDR3 DNA follows: TGCGCCAGCAGCTTGGGGCCTACTAGCTACAATGAGCAGTTCTTC.

This clonotype has just a few counts. The CDR3 DNA is TGCAGTGCTAGCCTCGCCACCCCCTCCTACGAGCAGTACTTC. Encoded protein: CSASLATPSYEQYF. The J gene is TRBJ2-7, the V gene TRBV20-1; no firm D call. Germline lookup yields CDR1 DFQATT and CDR2 SNEGSKA (reference sequence). V lost 3 bases and J 0 bases, leaving 12 bases between the germline ends. The CDR3 is made up of 14 amino acids.

CDR3 loop: CASSQPDSPGELFF. The DNA for the CDR3 is TGTGCCAGCAGCCAACCGGACAGCCCTGGGGAGCTGTTTTTT. V is TRBV12-3 or TRBV12-4 and J is TRBJ2-2; D may be TRBD1 (6 bases). The V end was cut by 6 bases, the J end by 8 bases, with 16 bases between. The CDR3 contains 14 residues.

The V and J genes are TRBV10-3 and TRBJ2-1, with a weak D call TRBD1 (5 bases). CDR3 length equals 15 residues. V was shortened by 5 bases and J by 0 bases, with 11 bases between the two germline ends. From germline, CDR1 is ENHRY and CDR2 SYGVKD. CDR3 nucleotide sequence: TGTGCCATCAGTACAGGTGTGAGCTCCTACAATGAGCAGTTCTTC. Translating gives CAISTGVSSYNEQFF.

The chain uses TRBV9 and TRBJ1-4; the match to TRBD1 covers 7 bases. V dropped 3 bases and J dropped 5; count of bases not matched to a gene: 10. The CDR3 spans 16 residues. Germline values: CDR1 SGDLS, CDR2 YYNGEE. The CDR3 here is CASSAYAGTANEKLFF. CDR3 DNA: TGTGCCAGCAGCGCCTATGCGGGGACAGCAAATGAAAAACTGTTTTTT. The full variable domain, completed using reference TRBV9 and TRBJ1-4, is DSGVTQTPKHLITATGQRVTLRCSPRSGDLSVYWYQQSLDQGLQFLIQYYNGEERAKGNILERFSAQQFPDLHSELNLSSLELGDSALYFCASSAYAGTANEKLFFGSGTQLSVL.